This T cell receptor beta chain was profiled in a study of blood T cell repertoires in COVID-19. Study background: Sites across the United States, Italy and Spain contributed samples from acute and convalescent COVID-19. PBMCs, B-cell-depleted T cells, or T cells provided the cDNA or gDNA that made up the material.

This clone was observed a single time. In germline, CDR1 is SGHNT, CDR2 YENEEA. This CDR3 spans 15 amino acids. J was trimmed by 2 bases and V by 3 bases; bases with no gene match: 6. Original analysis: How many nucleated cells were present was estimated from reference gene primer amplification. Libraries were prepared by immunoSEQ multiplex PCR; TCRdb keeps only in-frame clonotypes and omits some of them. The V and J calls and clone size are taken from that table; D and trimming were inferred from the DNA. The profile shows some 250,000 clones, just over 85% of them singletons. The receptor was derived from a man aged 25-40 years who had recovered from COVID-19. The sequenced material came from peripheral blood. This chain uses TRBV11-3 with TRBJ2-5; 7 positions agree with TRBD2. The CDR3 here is CASSLRQRGQETQYF. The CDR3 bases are TGTGCCAGCAGCTTGAGGCAGCGGGGTCAAGAGACCCAGTACTTC.